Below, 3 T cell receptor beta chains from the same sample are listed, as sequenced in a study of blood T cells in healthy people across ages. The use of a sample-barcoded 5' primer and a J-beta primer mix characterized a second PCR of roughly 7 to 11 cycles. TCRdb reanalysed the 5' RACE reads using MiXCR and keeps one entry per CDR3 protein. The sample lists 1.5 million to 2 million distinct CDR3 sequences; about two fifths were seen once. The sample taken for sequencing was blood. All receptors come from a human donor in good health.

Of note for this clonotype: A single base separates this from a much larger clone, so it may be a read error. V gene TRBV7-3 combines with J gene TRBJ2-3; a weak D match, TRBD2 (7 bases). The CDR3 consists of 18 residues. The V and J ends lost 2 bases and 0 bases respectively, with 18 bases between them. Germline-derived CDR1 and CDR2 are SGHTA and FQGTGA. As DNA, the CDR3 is TGTGCCAGCAGCTTACAGGGTGGGGGGGCTTTGAGCACAGATACGCAGTATTTT. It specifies CASSLQGGGALSTDTQYF.

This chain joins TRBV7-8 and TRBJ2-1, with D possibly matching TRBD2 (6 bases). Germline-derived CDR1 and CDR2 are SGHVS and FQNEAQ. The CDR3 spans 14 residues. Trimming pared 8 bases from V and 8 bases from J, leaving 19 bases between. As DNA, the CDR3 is TGTGCCAGCGTTCGGGCGGGGCCTTTCGATGAGCAGTTCTTC. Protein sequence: CASVRAGPFDEQFF.

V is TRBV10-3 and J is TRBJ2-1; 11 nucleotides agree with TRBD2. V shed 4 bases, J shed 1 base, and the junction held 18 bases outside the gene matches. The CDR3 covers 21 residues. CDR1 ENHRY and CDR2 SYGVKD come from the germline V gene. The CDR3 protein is CAISGGVWLAGGFGSYNEQFF. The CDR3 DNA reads TGTGCCATCAGTGGTGGTGTATGGCTAGCGGGGGGATTTGGTTCCTACAATGAGCAGTTCTTC.